A selection of T cell receptor beta chains follows, all from one sample in a study of Ad26.COV2.S vaccination and SARS-CoV-2 variants. Produced via immunoSEQ multiplex PCR; TCRdb's table is partial and in-frame only. The sample has about half a million clones; roughly nine tenths are singletons. This sample comprised peripheral blood, obtained in a trial of Ad26.COV2.S vaccine versus placebo. These receptors were obtained from a person aged 18-65 years who received the Ad26.COV2.S COVID-19 vaccine or a placebo. Both conserved end residues are part of each CDR3. Each record gives: clone size, V gene, J gene, D gene, CDR3 DNA, CDR3 protein. D genes are given only for firm matches. Only part of the rows carry a size: once, few, many, or a class if the clone is expanded.

size: NA
V: TRBV14
J: TRBJ2-1
D: TRBD1
DNA: TGTGCCAGCAGCCCAGACAGGGGGCGCGGTGGCTACAATGAGCAGTTCTTC
CDR3: CASSPDRGRGGYNEQFF

size: NA
V: TRBV6-5
J: TRBJ1-1
D: NA
DNA: TGTGCCAGCAGTTACCAGGGCTGGTCGAAAACTGAAGCTTTCTTT
CDR3: CASSYQGWSKTEAFF

size: NA
V: TRBV27
J: TRBJ2-3
D: NA
DNA: TGTGCCAGCAGAAACACAGATACGCAGTATTTT
CDR3: CASRNTDTQYF

size: NA
V: TRBV7-2
J: TRBJ2-7
D: NA
DNA: TGTGCCAGCAGCTTCGCCCCCGGGTTCGCCTACGAGCAGTACTTC
CDR3: CASSFAPGFAYEQYF

size: NA
V: TRBV19
J: TRBJ2-7
D: NA
DNA: TGTGCCAGTAGTCAGGGATCGCAAAATAACGAGCAGTACTTC
CDR3: CASSQGSQNNEQYF

size: NA
V: TRBV19
J: TRBJ2-1
D: NA
DNA: TGTGCCAGTAGTCCTCCGGGACCGGGGCAGTTCTTC
CDR3: CASSPPGPGQFF

size: NA
V: TRBV12-3/TRBV12-4
J: TRBJ1-3
D: NA
DNA: TGTGCCAGCAGGTTGACCGGAAACACCATATATTTT
CDR3: CASRLTGNTIYF

size: NA
V: TRBV7-6
J: TRBJ2-7
D: NA
DNA: TGTGCCAGCGGCAGGGGCGACTCCTACGAGCAGTACTTC
CDR3: CASGRGDSYEQYF

size: NA
V: TRBV7-8
J: TRBJ1-1
D: NA
DNA: TGTGCCAGCAGCTCTGGTACCTCCAGAACTGTGAACACTGAAGCTTTCTTT
CDR3: CASSSGTSRTVNTEAFF

size: NA
V: TRBV29-1
J: TRBJ1-5
D: NA
DNA: TGCAGCGTGGCAAATCTGGCCAATCAGCCCCAGCATTTT
CDR3: CSVANLANQPQHF

size: NA
V: TRBV15
J: TRBJ2-7
D: TRBD2
DNA: TGTGCCACCAGCAGAGGGGCGGGAGACGGCCACGAGCAGTACTTC
CDR3: CATSRGAGDGHEQYF

size: once
V: TRBV9
J: TRBJ2-1
D: NA
DNA: TGTGCCAGCAGCGTAGGGGGGGTTGGGGCGAATGAGCAGTTCTTC
CDR3: CASSVGGVGANEQFF

size: NA
V: TRBV18
J: TRBJ2-1
D: TRBD1
DNA: TGTGCCAGCTCAAGCTGGGACAGCCAATACAATGAGCAGTTCTTC
CDR3: CASSSWDSQYNEQFF

size: NA
V: TRBV5-4
J: TRBJ2-2
D: TRBD1
DNA: TGTGCCAGCAGCTTAGACGTCGGGACAGGGGTCGGGGAGCTGTTTTTT
CDR3: CASSLDVGTGVGELFF

size: NA
V: TRBV10-3
J: TRBJ2-7
D: TRBD2
DNA: TGTGCCATCAGTGAGTCCTGGCTAGCGGGGGACTACGAGCAGTACTTC
CDR3: CAISESWLAGDYEQYF

size: NA
V: TRBV19
J: TRBJ1-2
D: TRBD1
DNA: TGTGCCAGTAGTATTCCAGGGGGCATCTATGGCTACACCTTC
CDR3: CASSIPGGIYGYTF

size: NA
V: TRBV27
J: TRBJ1-2
D: NA
DNA: TGTGCCAGCAGTTTGTCAGGGACGGGGGGCTACACCTTC
CDR3: CASSLSGTGGYTF

size: NA
V: TRBV7-9
J: TRBJ2-3
D: NA
DNA: TGTGCCAGCAGCTTAGCGGTAGTTGGGTTTGCAGATACGCAGTATTTT
CDR3: CASSLAVVGFADTQYF

size: NA
V: TRBV28
J: TRBJ2-1
D: NA
DNA: TGTGCCAGCAGAAGGACGCGCAATGAGCAGTTCTTC
CDR3: CASRRTRNEQFF

size: once
V: TRBV7-3
J: TRBJ2-3
D: TRBD1
DNA: TGTGCCAGCAGCTCGGGACAGAGCACAGATACGCAGTATTTT
CDR3: CASSSGQSTDTQYF

size: once
V: TRBV4-1
J: TRBJ1-1
D: NA
DNA: TGCGCCAGCACCTCGGGCAGAAGGACTGAAGCTTTCTTT
CDR3: CASTSGRRTEAFF

size: NA
V: TRBV28
J: TRBJ1-6
D: NA
DNA: TGTGCCAGCAGTTTGGAGGGGCTGAATTCACCCCTCCACTTT
CDR3: CASSLEGLNSPLHF

size: NA
V: TRBV5-1
J: TRBJ1-2
D: NA
DNA: TGCGCCAGCAGCTTGGACGGCCGGTATGGCTACACCTTC
CDR3: CASSLDGRYGYTF

size: NA
V: TRBV9
J: TRBJ2-1
D: NA
DNA: TGTGCCAGCAGCGTACCCGGGGACCAGGGTGAGCAGTTCTTC
CDR3: CASSVPGDQGEQFF

size: NA
V: TRBV2
J: TRBJ2-7
D: TRBD2
DNA: TGTGCCAGCAGTGGGACTAGCGGGATTTCCTACGAGCAGTACTTC
CDR3: CASSGTSGISYEQYF